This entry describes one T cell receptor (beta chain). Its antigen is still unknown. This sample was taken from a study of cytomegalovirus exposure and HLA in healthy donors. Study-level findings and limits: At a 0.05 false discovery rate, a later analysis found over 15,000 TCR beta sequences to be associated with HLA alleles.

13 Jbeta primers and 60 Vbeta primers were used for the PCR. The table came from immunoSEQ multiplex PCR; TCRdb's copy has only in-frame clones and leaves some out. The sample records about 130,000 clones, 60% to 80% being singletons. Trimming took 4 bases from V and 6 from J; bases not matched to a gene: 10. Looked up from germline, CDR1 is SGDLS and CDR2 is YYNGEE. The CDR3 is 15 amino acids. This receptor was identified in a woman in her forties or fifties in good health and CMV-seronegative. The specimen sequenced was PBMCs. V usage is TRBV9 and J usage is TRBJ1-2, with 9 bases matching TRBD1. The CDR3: CASSLPGQGSNGYTF. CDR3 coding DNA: TGTGCCAGCAGCCTCCCGGGACAGGGAAGCAATGGCTACACCTTC. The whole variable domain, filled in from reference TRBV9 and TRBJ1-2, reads DSGVTQTPKHLITATGQRVTLRCSPRSGDLSVYWYQQSLDQGLQFLIQYYNGEERAKGNILERFSAQQFPDLHSELNLSSLELGDSALYFCASSLPGQGSNGYTFGSGTRLTVV.